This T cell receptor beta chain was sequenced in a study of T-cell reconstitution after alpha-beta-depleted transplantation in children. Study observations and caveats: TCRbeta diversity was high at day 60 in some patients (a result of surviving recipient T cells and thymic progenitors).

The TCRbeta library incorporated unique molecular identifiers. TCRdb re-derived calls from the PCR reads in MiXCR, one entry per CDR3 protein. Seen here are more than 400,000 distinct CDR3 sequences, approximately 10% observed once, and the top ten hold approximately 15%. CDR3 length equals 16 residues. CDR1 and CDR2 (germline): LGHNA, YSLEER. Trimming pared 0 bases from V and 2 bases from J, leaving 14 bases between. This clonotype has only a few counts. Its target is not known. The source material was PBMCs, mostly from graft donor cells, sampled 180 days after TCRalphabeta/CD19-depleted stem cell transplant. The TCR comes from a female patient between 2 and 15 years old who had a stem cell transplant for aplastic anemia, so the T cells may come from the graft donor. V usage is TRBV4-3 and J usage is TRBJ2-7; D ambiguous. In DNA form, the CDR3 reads TGCGCCAGCAGCCAAGATGTTTACAGCGCCACCTACGAGCAGTACGTC. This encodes CASSQDVYSATYEQYV.